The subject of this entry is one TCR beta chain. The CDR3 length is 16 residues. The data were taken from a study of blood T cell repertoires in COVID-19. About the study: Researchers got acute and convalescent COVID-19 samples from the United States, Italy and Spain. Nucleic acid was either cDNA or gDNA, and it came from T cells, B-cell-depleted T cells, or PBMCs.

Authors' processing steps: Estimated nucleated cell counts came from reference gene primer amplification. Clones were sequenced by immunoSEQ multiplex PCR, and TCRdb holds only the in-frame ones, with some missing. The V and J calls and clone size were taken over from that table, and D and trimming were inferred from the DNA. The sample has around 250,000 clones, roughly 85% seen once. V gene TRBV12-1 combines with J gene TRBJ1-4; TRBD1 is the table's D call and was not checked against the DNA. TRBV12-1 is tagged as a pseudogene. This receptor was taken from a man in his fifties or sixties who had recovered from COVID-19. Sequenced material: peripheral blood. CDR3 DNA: TGTGCCAGCAGCTTAATCAGGGGGCCGCCTAATGAAAAACTGTTTTTT. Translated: CASSLIRGPPNEKLFF.